The source of this TCR beta chain is a study of blood T cell repertoires in COVID-19. In the original analysis: Using reference gene primer amplification, nucleated cell counts were estimated. The protocol was immunoSEQ multiplex PCR, while the TCRdb copy is restricted to in-frame clones and leaves out a portion. V and J calls and clone size are those listed in that table; D and trimming were worked out from the DNA. The sample lists about 300,000 clones, roughly 91% occurring once. The study recruited people aged about 18 to 89 years across approximately 25 US areas. The study assigned cohorts using participant-reported clinical history. V was shortened by 2 bases and J by 2 bases, with 12 bases between the two germline ends. The CDR3 totals 15 residues. CDR1 is KGHSH, CDR2 LQKENI, per germline.

Sequenced sample: PBMCs or T cells enriched from blood (not recorded which). This TCR was recovered from a woman between 45 and 65 years old who had been exposed to COVID-19. V and J are TRBV18 and TRBJ1-1; D gene uncertain. As DNA, the CDR3 is TGTGCCAGCTCACCAAGCGGAGTCAGCAACACTGAAGCTTTCTTT. Protein: CASSPSGVSNTEAFF.